Presented here are 19 T cell receptor beta chains from one specimen sequenced in a study of blood T cell repertoires in COVID-19. Data came from immunoSEQ multiplex PCR; TCRdb stores just in-frame clones and leaves some out. There are more than 250,000 clones in the sample; approximately 88% occur only once, and about 6% lies in the top ten. Sequenced input: PBMCs or T cells enriched from blood (not recorded which). Receptors were obtained from a woman between 40 and 50 years old who had recovered from COVID-19.

V usage is TRBV28 and J usage is TRBJ1-6, with D perhaps TRBD1 (5 bases). Trimming cost V 5 bases and J 8 bases, with 16 bases left between them. Germline lookup yields CDR1 MDHEN and CDR2 SYDVKM. CDR3 length: 15 residues. The CDR3: CASSTPAGRHSPLHF. The CDR3 bases are TGTGCCAGCAGTACCCCCGCAGGGCGTCATTCACCCCTCCACTTT.

The chain recombines TRBV4-3 with TRBJ2-7, with 7 nucleotides matching TRBD2. The V gene's germline CDR1 is LGHNA and CDR2 YSLEER. There are 14 residues in the CDR3. The V segment lost 0 bases and the J segment 12 bases; nucleotides outside the gene matches: 11. For the CDR3, the DNA is TGCGCCAGCAGCCAAGACCGGGCGGGACTATATCTGTACTTC. This translates into CASSQDRAGLYLYF.

V usage is TRBV2 and J usage is TRBJ2-1; D is unresolved. Trimming removed 8 bases from V and 9 bases from J, with 20 bases in between. This CDR3 has 14 residues. CDR1 is SNHLY and CDR2 is FYNNEI in the germline V gene. The CDR3 DNA reads TGTGCCAGCCACCCCCTTGTCTCAGCGCGTGAGCAGTTCTTC. Translation: CASHPLVSAREQFF.

The chain recombines TRBV29-1 with TRBJ1-1; no reliable D call. CDR1 and CDR2 (germline): SQVTM, ANQGSEA. The V end lost 3 bases, the J end lost 5 bases, and 16 bases lay between the germline ends. The CDR3 loop spans 14 amino acids. The CDR3 region has the DNA TGCAGCGTTGAGGTTATGTCGACGGGGACTGAAGCTTTCTTT. Translated, it gives CSVEVMSTGTEAFF.

The CDR3 nucleotides read TGCAGTGCTAGTTCAGGGGGCGAGGGCTACACCTTC. Translation gives CSASSGGEGYTF. This chain links TRBV20-1 with TRBJ1-2; 8 bases match TRBD1. CDR3 length: 12 residues. Germline CDR1 and CDR2: DFQATT and SNEGSKA (reference sequence). Germline trimming cut 3 bases from V and 8 bases from J; bases unmatched to any gene: 5.

The chain links TRBV4-1 to TRBJ2-3; TRBD2 matches 10 bases. Looked up from germline, CDR1 is MGHRA and CDR2 is YSYEKL. The CDR3 length is 17 residues. The V segment lost 0 bases and the J segment 4 bases; nucleotides outside the gene matches: 7. The CDR3 DNA reads TGCGCCAGCAGCCAAGAGAGCGGGAGGGCTTTGTCAGATACGCAGTATTTT. This codes for CASSQESGRALSDTQYF.

CDR3 sequence: CASSLLPQNSPLHF. CDR3 DNA sequence: TGTGCCAGCAGCTTATTACCACAAAATTCACCCCTCCACTTT. The chain recombines TRBV7-3 with TRBJ1-6; no definite D call. Trimming took 2 bases from V and 7 from J, leaving 9 bases between them. The CDR3 length is 14 residues. Per the germline V gene, CDR1 is SGHTA and CDR2 is FQGTGA.

This clone came up many times. The chain uses TRBV5-1 and TRBJ2-1; 7 positions match TRBD2. J was trimmed by 0 bases and V by 7 bases; bases with no gene match: 4. Germline V gene data show CDR1 as SGHRS and CDR2 as YFSETQ. The CDR3 is 14 residues long. CDR3 region: CASGEGSSYNEQFF. In DNA form, the CDR3 reads TGCGCCAGCGGGGAGGGGAGCTCCTACAATGAGCAGTTCTTC.

The chain links TRBV7-2 to TRBJ2-7, with 12 bases that match TRBD2. The CDR3 spans 15 residues. Germline V gives CDR1 SGHTA, CDR2 FQGNSA. V was clipped by 7 bases and J by 3 bases; unmatched bases: 7. CDR3: CASTSWTSGIYEQYF. In nucleotides, the CDR3 is TGTGCCAGCACCTCATGGACTAGCGGGATCTACGAGCAGTACTTC. The full variable domain, rest sourced from reference TRBV7-2 and TRBJ2-7, is GAGVSQSPSNKVTEKGKDVELRCDPISGHTALYWYRQSLGQGLEFLIYFQGNSAPDKSGLPSDRFSAERTGGSVSTLTIQRTQQEDSAVYLCASTSWTSGIYEQYFGPGTRLTVT.

V gene TRBV7-2 combines with J gene TRBJ1-5; D is uncertain. Germline CDR1 is SGHTA and CDR2 is FQGNSA. The CDR3 consists of 18 residues. Trimming left V 1 base short and J 3 bases short, with 19 bases between. For the CDR3, the DNA is TGTGCCAGCAGCTTAGTCGGGTATGCTACCAAAACCAATCAGCCCCAGCATTTT. Translating it yields CASSLVGYATKTNQPQHF.

J is TRBJ2-3 and V is TRBV2; 10 positions match TRBD2. Germline V gives CDR1 SNHLY, CDR2 FYNNEI. V trimming: 6 bases; J trimming: 3 bases; junction bases outside the gene matches: 3. The CDR3 is made up of 14 amino acids. CDR3 nucleotide sequence: TGTGCCAGCAGGACTAGCGGGCGTACAGATACGCAGTATTTT. Encoded protein: CASRTSGRTDTQYF.

A single count supports this clone. The V gene is TRBV5-1, the J gene TRBJ2-4; TRBD2 agrees at 12 bases. Trimming cost V 4 bases and J 2 bases; bases outside gene matches: 4. The CDR3 extends over 16 amino acids. Germline values: CDR1 SGHRS, CDR2 YFSETQ. CDR3 bases: TGCGCCAGCAGCGCGGGGACTAGCGGGTCCAAAAACATTCAGTACTTC. Translation: CASSAGTSGSKNIQYF.

J is TRBJ1-2 and V is TRBV30; the D gene is possibly TRBD1 (6 bases). The V gene lost 3 bases and the J gene lost 2 bases, with 16 bases spanning the gap. The germline V gene encodes CDR1 GTSNPN and CDR2 SVGIG (reference sequence). This CDR3 contains 15 residues. CDR3 coding DNA: TGTGCCTGGAGGGGGGCACACCAGTCGAACTATGGCTACACCTTC. Encoded protein: CAWRGAHQSNYGYTF.

The rearrangement links TRBV7-2 to TRBJ2-5; the match to TRBD1 covers 7 bases. CDR3 size: 18 residues. V dropped 2 bases and J dropped 4; count of bases not matched to a gene: 16. In germline, CDR1 is SGHTA, CDR2 FQGNSA. CDR3 sequence reads: CASSLSPGTRGGGETQYF. CDR3 nucleotides: TGTGCCAGCAGCTTATCCCCCGGGACCCGAGGGGGCGGAGAGACCCAGTACTTC.

The V and J genes are TRBV7-3 and TRBJ1-1; TRBD1 aligns across 7 bases. CDR1 is SGHTA and CDR2 is FQGTGA in the germline V gene. The CDR3 consists of 13 residues. V gave up 6 bases and J gave up 7 bases; unmatched junction bases: 8. CDR3 DNA: TGTGCCAGCAGTCTCAGGGGGGAAGGTGAAGCTTTCTTT. Protein sequence: CASSLRGEGEAFF.

The rearrangement joins TRBV6-1 to TRBJ2-2; D gene ambiguous. The CDR3 loop spans 16 amino acids. CDR1 MNHNS and CDR2 SASEGT come from the germline V gene. V dropped 4 bases and J dropped 4 bases, with 16 bases sitting between them. The CDR3: CASSVAAATRTGELFF. Here the CDR3 DNA reads TGTGCCAGCAGTGTGGCTGCGGCTACTCGCACCGGGGAGCTGTTTTTT.

V and J are TRBV20-1 and TRBJ1-2, with D tentatively TRBD1 (5 bases). The CDR3 covers 11 residues. The V gene lost 7 bases and the J gene lost 8 bases, with 14 bases spanning the gap. CDR1 DFQATT and CDR2 SNEGSKA come from the germline V gene (reference sequence). In nucleotides, the CDR3 is TGCAGTGGGTGGGACTCGCCGGGCTACACCTTC. This sequence encodes CSGWDSPGYTF.

The CDR3 region has the DNA TGTGCCAGCGGAAGAGACAGGGGTTACAATCAGCCCCAGCATTTT. Translated, it gives CASGRDRGYNQPQHF. The rearrangement joins TRBV19 to TRBJ1-5; 8 positions agree with TRBD1. The CDR3 sequence is 15 residues long. J gave up 3 bases and V 9 bases, and 10 bases lay outside the gene matches. Germline-derived CDR1 and CDR2 are LNHDA and SQIVND (reference sequence).

This sequence joins TRBV5-6 and TRBJ2-1, with a tentative D call TRBD2 (6 bases). CDR1 is SGHDT, CDR2 YYEEEE, per germline. The length of the CDR3 is 14 residues. Deletions cut 10 bases from V and 8 bases from J, with 22 bases between. This CDR3 reads CAWGGGNTGDEQFF. CDR3 DNA sequence: TGTGCCTGGGGTGGCGGGAACACGGGCGATGAGCAGTTCTTC.